These 6 T cell receptor beta chains were all obtained from the same sample, sequenced in a study of monozygotic twins with inflammatory bowel disease (dated by TCRdb to between 2017 and 2020). Libraries were built with 5' RACE. For sequencing, an Illumina HiSeq 2500 was employed. Through TCRdb reprocessing, the reads give one entry per CDR3 protein sequence; DNA is omitted. The table kept for this sample lists over 350,000 distinct CDR3 sequences. The ten largest clones capture just over 2.5% of the sample. Sequencing input: blood. These receptors originate from a human donor with ulcerative colitis or Crohn's disease, or a healthy co-twin of an affected twin (not recorded which).

The chain couples TRBV7-2 to TRBJ2-7; as DNA is missing, the TRBD1 call by TCRdb cannot be tested. The CDR3 sequence is 15 residues long. Germline V gives CDR1 SGHTA, CDR2 FQGNSA. CDR3 residues: CASSSTTGGAYEQYF.

The genes are TRBV19 and TRBJ2-1; lacking DNA, the TRBD1 call made by TCRdb goes unchecked. CDR1 is LNHDA, CDR2 SQIVND, per germline (reference sequence). The CDR3 totals 12 residues. The CDR3 is CASSMVGEGQFF.

V gene TRBV11-2 combines with J gene TRBJ2-7; TCRdb returns TRBD1, unconfirmable since there is no DNA. CDR3 length: 13 amino acids. Germline CDR1 SGHAT, CDR2 FQNNGV. CDR3 sequence: CASSSNPPYEQYF. The whole variable domain, remainder taken from reference TRBV11-2 and TRBJ2-7, is EAGVAQSPRYKIIEKRQSVAFWCNPISGHATLYWYQQILGQGPKLLIQFQNNGVVDDSQLPKDRFSAERLKGVDSTLKIQPAKLEDSAVYLCASSSNPPYEQYFGPGTRLTVT.

This chain connects TRBV12-3 or TRBV12-4 to TRBJ2-5; TCRdb designates TRBD1, a call that cannot be tested without DNA. This CDR3 comprises 14 residues. This CDR3 reads CASSLRGGKETQYF.

This chain links TRBV4-2 with TRBJ2-1; the D call from TCRdb, TRBD1, cannot be confirmed without DNA. Germline CDR1 LGHNA, CDR2 YNFKEQ. The CDR3 is 14 amino acids. The CDR3 sequence: CASSHRTVNNEQFF.

The chain links TRBV4-3 to TRBJ2-2; the D gene TCRdb calls, TRBD1, cannot be checked with no DNA. The CDR3 contains 15 residues. Germline loops: CDR1 LGHNA, CDR2 YSLEER. The CDR3 reads CASRVVGRDTGELFF.